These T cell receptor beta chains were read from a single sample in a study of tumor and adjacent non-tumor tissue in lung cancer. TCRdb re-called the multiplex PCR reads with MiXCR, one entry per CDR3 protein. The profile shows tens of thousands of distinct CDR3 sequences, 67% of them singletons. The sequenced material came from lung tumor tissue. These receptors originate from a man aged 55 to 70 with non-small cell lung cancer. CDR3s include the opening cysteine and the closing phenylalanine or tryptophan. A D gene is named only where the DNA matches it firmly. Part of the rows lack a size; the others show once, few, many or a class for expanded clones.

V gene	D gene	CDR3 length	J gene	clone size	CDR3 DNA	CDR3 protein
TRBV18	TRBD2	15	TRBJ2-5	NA	TGTGTCAGCTCTGGACTAGCGGGAGTACTCGGGACCCAGTACTTC	CVSSGLAGVLGTQYF
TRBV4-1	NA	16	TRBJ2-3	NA	TGCGCAAGCAGCCAAGGAGGTAGCGGTTCAAGAGATATGCAGTATTTT	CASSQGGSGSRDMQYF
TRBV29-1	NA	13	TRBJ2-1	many	TGCAGCGTTGATGCCGCCGGGCGGCATGAGCAGTTCTTC	CSVDAAGRHEQFF
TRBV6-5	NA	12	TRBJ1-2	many	TGTGCCAGCAGTAAACAAAGGGGGATTTACACCTTC	CASSKQRGIYTF
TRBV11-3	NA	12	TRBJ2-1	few	TGTGCCAGCAGCTTAGATTACGATGAACAGTTCTTC	CASSLDYDEQFF
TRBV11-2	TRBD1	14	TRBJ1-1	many	TGTGCCAGCAGTGGTGACAGGGGGCCGACTGAAGCTTTCTTT	CASSGDRGPTEAFF
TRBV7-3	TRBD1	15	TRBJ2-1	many	TGTGCCAGCAGCCCACAGGGGATCCCTAACAATGAGCAGTTCTTC	CASSPQGIPNNEQFF
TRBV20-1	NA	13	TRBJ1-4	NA	TGCAATGCTAGAGTGGCTTCTAATGAAAAACTGCTTTTT	CNARVASNEKLLF
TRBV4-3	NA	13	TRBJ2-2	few	TGCGCCAGCAGCCAATTGCCTACCGGGGAACTGTTTTTT	CASSQLPTGELFF
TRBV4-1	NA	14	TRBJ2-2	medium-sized	TGCGCCAGCAGCCTAGGGGGTGGAGGAGGGGAGCTGTTTTTT	CASSLGGGGGELFF
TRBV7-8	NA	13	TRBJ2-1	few	TGTGCCAGCAGCGTATCGTTGGTAAGTGAGCAGTTCTTC	CASSVSLVSEQFF
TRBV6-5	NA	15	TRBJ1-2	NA	TGTGTCAGCACTGGGGGGACGATGATGAACTATGGCTACACCTTC	CVSTGGTMMNYGYTF
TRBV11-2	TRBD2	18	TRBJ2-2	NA	TGTGCCAGCAGCTCGGGGCTAGCGGGAGTGACGAACAGCGGGGAGCTGTTTTTT	CASSSGLAGVTNSGELFF
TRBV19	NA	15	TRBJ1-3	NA	TGTGCCAGTATAAATGGACTGACCTCTGGAAACACCATATATTTT	CASINGLTSGNTIYF
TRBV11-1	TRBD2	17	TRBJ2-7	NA	TGTGCCAGCAGCGCGCCGGGACTAGCGTGGCTCTTCAGCGAGCAGTACTTC	CASSAPGLAWLFSEQYF
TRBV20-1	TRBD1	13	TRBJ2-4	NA	TGCAGTGCTGCCACAGGGGGCTCAAACATTCAGTACTTC	CSAATGGSNIQYF
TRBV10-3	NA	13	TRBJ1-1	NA	TGTGCCATCAGTGAGACTATGAACACTGAATTTTTCTTT	CAISETMNTEFFF
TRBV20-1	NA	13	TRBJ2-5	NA	TGCAGAGCTAGTAGGGTAAACCAAGAGACCCAGTACTTC	CRASRVNQETQYF
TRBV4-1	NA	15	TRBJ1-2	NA	TGCGCCAGCAGTCAAGTCTCAGGTACCCACTATGGCTACGCCTTC	CASSQVSGTHYGYAF
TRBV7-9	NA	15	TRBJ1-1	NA	TGTGCGATCAGCCCGCCCGGAGTTGGGAACACTGAAGCTTTCTTT	CAISPPGVGNTEAFF
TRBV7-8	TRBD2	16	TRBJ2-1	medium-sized	TGTGCCAGCAGCTTAGAGGCGGGGGGCTCCTACAATGAGCAGTTCTTC	CASSLEAGGSYNEQFF
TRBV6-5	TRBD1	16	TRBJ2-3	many	TGTGCCAGCAGAAGAAAAGGGACAGGGGTGCCAGATACGCAGTATTTT	CASRRKGTGVPDTQYF
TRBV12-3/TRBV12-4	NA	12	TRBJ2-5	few	TGTGCCAACAGTACCGATAGAGAGGCCCAGTACTTC	CANSTDREAQYF
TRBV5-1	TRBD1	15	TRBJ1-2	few	TGCGCCAGCAGCTCACGGACAGGGTCTGGCTATGGCTACACCTTC	CASSSRTGSGYGYTF
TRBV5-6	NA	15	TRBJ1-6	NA	TGTGCCAGCAGCTTGGCGGGGGTCCTTAATTCGCCCCTCCACTTT	CASSLAGVLNSPLHF
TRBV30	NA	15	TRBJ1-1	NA	TGTGCCTGGAGAACCTCGGACGTCATGGGCGCTGAAGTTTTCTTT	CAWRTSDVMGAEVFF
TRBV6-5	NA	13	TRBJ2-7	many	TGTGCCAGCAGTCGGACTGACTCCTACGAGCAGTACTTC	CASSRTDSYEQYF
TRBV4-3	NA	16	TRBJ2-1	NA	TGCGCTAGCAGCCAAGGGGCGAGGGTTTTCTACAATAAGCAGTTCTTC	CASSQGARVFYNKQFF
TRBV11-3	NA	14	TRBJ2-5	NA	TGTGGCAGCAGCCCCCGAAGTGGGGACGAGACCCAATACTTC	CGSSPRSGDETQYF
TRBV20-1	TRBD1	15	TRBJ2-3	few	TGCAGTGTCATCTCCCGACAGGGGCTAGCGGATACGCAGTATTTT	CSVISRQGLADTQYF
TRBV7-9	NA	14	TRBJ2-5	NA	TGTGCCAGCAGCTCCCTGAACTCGCGGGAGACCCAGTACTTC	CASSSLNSRETQYF
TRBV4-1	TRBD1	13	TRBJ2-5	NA	TGCGCCAGTAGCCAGGGGGCCATGGAGACCCAGTACTTC	CASSQGAMETQYF
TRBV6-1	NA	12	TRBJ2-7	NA	TGTGCCAGCTTATGTCGGACCAACGAGCAGTACTTC	CASLCRTNEQYF